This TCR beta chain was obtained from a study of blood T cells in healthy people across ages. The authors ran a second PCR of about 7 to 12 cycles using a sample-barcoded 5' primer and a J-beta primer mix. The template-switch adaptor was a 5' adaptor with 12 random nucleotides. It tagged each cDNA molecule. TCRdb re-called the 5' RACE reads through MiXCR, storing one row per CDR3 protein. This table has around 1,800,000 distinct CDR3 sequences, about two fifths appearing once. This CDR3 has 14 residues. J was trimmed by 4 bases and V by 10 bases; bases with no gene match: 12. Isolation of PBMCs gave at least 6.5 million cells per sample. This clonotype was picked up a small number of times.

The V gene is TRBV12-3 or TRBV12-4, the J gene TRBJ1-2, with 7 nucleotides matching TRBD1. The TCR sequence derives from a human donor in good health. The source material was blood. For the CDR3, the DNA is TGTGCCACCTTAGCTCCGGGACAGTTCTATGGCTACACCTTC. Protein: CATLAPGQFYGYTF.